This entry features one T cell receptor beta chain sequence. This specimen comes from a study of T cell responses to AZD1222 COVID-19 vaccine. Measured with immunoSEQ multiplex PCR; TCRdb has only the in-frame clones, and not every one. The sample gives approximately 84,000 clones, roughly 90% of which show up once; roughly 2.3% is in the top ten. This material consisted of peripheral blood, taken on day 0 of AZD1222 vaccination. The TCR was taken from an adult in good health.

CDR3 region: CASAGQGPSGNTIYF. The CDR3, as DNA: TGTGCCAGCGCGGGACAGGGCCCCTCTGGAAACACCATATATTTT. The V call is TRBV6-5, the J call TRBJ1-3; 9 nucleotides line up with TRBD1. This CDR3 is built from 15 residues. V was pared by 8 bases and J by 0 bases, with 5 bases of the junction left unmatched. Germline V CDR1 and CDR2: MNHEY, SVGAGI.